Given below is one TCR beta chain in context. This clonotype has at least ten counts. What antigen it recognizes has not been identified. Base-call qualities are not available, and no considerably larger clone is one nucleotide away. Reading the label with the study, this specimen's time point is: pre-sensitization, week 0. This specimen's treatment or condition label, interpreted: therapeutic diphenylcyclopropenone sensitization with weekly scalp DPC. At every patch-test visit, the blood draw took place before the patch test was put on. Patients were considered eligible if aged 18 to 70, diagnosed with alopecia and deemed suitable for DPC therapy, and patients were excluded if pregnant. Total RNA was extracted from unfractionated whole blood that had been collected in Tempus Blood RNA tubes. The entry originates in a study of human T cells and chemical hapten exposure (dated by TCRdb to about 2021). For the study in its entirety: For sensitization, 2% DPC in acetone was applied to an approximately 2 cm by approximately 2 cm area of upper inner arm skin. Throughout the study period of about 25 weeks, patients also received therapeutic DPC doses to the scalp every week. Patch testing was performed on the upper back with Finn chambers containing 0.01% DPC, and the patch tests were scored after 6 days according to International Contact Dermatitis Research Group standards. The patient cohort, mostly female, included alopecia areata with under or over 50% scalp involvement, alopecia totalis and alopecia universalis. Libraries were combined into a pool for sequencing, and differences in TCR yield between samples came mainly from small differences in library volumes within the pool. In alopecia patients, the study followed how the peripheral blood TCR repertoire changed in vivo over primary and secondary sensitization to diphenylcyclopropenone (DPC), a hapten. Blood samples were taken from patients before sensitization (week 0) and then at 2, 6 and about 24 weeks after DPC sensitization. Blood for TCR sequencing was provided by twenty-nine alopecia patients at one to four time points (pre-sensitization, 2, 6 and 24 weeks). Points the paper makes about the study in general: The number of TCRs above 1 in 1000 frequency did not change with DPC sensitization; there was no evidence of global repertoire structure alterations. Patch test score correlated positively with the number of PT1 expanded TCRs, reaching significance at thresholds 8, 16 and 32 but not at 4. Significantly more large CDR3 similarity clusters were formed by expanded TCRs than by pre-sensitization or healthy control sets, consistent with antigen-driven responses. All patients had alopecia, a presumed autoimmune disease, so their immune response might differ from that of healthy individuals. After repeated subsampling, the strength of the expansion versus patch-test correlation and the threshold at which it became significant changed.

Library prep was done by RACE. The reads were generated on a NextSeq 500. During library preparation, unique molecular identifiers were attached to individual cDNA molecules so that TCRs could be counted quantitatively and reproducibly. For every blood RNA sample, sequencing covered both the TCR alpha and TCR beta chains. In the authors' own workflow: A median of roughly 98,000 TCRs per sample was observed, with a range of roughly 20,000 to 700,000. V, J and CDR3 annotation of the TCR reads was performed with the Decombinator software suite. To make PS versus PT1 abundance plots, every sample was subsampled to the same number of TCRs (28,000). Expanded TCRs were defined as absent before sensitization and observed at least eight times at the 2-week time point. The public reads were quality trimmed at Q25 with fastp and then assembled into clones with MiXCR by TCRdb, keeping productive beta chains. Merged by CDR3 protein, the rows form single entries marked with the most common genes and DNA. The V and J calls reflect TCRdb's pipeline rather than the authors' work. For this sample there are over 300,000 distinct CDR3 sequences; less than 6.5% appear just once. Just over 2.5% of the sample goes to the ten largest clones.

From a lookup of the germline V gene (reference sequence), CDR1 and CDR2 are DFQATT and SNEGSKA. Trimming costs V 5 bases and J 1 base, and their ends lie 15 bases apart. From cysteine to phenylalanine, the CDR3 is 14 amino acids long. Only CDR3 DNA is held: 42 bases, read in frame from base 1. The receptor was derived from a woman aged 50 to 60 with alopecia areata. Some clones in this sample may be carry-over from other donors' samples. Sample: whole blood, taken in connection with sensitization to the hapten diphenylcyclopropenone (DPC). The V gene is TRBV20-1 and the J gene is TRBJ2-7; a confident D gene designation cannot be given. The CDR3 protein: CSAAPPGRSYEQYF. The DNA sequence follows: TGCAGTGCTGCCCCCCCCGGGCGGTCCTACGAGCAGTACTTC.